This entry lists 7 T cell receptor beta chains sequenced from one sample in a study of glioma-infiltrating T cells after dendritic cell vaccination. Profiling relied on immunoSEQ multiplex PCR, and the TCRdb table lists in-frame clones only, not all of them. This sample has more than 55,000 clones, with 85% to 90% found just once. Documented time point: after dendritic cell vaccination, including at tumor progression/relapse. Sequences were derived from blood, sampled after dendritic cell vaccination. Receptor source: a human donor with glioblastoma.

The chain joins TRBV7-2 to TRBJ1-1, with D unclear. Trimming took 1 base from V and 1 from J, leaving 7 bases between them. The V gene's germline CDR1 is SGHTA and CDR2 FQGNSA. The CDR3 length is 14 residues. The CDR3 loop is CASSLEEGNTEAFF. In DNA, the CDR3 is TGTGCCAGCAGCTTAGAAGAGGGGAACACTGAAGCTTTCTTT. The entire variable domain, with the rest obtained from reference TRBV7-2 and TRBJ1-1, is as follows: GAGVSQSPSNKVTEKGKDVELRCDPISGHTALYWYRQSLGQGLEFLIYFQGNSAPDKSGLPSDRFSAERTGGSVSTLTIQRTQQEDSAVYLCASSLEEGNTEAFFGQGTRLTVV.

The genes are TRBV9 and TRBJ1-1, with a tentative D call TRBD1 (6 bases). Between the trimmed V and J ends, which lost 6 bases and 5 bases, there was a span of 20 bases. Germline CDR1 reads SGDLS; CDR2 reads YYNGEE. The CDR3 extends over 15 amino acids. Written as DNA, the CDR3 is TGTGCCAGCACCGCGGGGGGCCCATGGACGACTGAAGCTTTCTTT. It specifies CASTAGGPWTTEAFF. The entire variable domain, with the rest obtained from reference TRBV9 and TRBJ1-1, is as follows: DSGVTQTPKHLITATGQRVTLRCSPRSGDLSVYWYQQSLDQGLQFLIQYYNGEERAKGNILERFSAQQFPDLHSELNLSSLELGDSALYFCASTAGGPWTTEAFFGQGTRLTVV.

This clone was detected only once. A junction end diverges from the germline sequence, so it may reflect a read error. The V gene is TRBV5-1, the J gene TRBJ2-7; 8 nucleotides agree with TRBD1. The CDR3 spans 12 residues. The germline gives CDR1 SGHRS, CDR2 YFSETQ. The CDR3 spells CASSPDRVPSYF. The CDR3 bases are TGCGCCAGCAGCCCGGACAGGGTTCCATCGTATTTC.

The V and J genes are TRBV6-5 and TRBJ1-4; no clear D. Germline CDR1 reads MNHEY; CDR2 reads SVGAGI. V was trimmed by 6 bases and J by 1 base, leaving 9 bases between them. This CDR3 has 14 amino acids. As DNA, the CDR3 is TGTGCCAGCAGCCGCGGGGTAACTAATGAAAAACTGTTTTTT. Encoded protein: CASSRGVTNEKLFF.

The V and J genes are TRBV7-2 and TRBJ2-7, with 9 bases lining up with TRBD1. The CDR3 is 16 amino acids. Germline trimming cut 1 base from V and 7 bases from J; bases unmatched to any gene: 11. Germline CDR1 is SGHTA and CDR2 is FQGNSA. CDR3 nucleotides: TGTGCCAGCAGCTTAGATTCCTGGGACAGGGTTTGGGAGCAGTACTTC. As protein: CASSLDSWDRVWEQYF.

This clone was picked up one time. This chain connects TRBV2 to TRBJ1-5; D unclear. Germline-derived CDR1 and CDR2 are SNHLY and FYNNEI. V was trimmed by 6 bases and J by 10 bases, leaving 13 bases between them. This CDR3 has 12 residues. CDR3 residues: CASRAPTPPQHF. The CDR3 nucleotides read TGTGCCAGCAGAGCACCGACACCCCCCCAGCATTTT. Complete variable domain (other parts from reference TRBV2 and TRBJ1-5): EPEVTQTPSHQVTQMGQEVILRCVPISNHLYFYWYRQILGQKVEFLVSFYNNEISEKSEIFDDQFSVERPDGSNFTLKIRSTKLEDSAMYFCASRAPTPPQHFGDGTRLSIL.

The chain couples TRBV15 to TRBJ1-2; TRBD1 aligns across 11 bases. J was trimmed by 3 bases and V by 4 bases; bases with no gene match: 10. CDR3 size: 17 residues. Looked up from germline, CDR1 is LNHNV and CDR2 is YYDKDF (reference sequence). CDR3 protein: CATSISGQGALDYGYTF. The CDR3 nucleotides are TGTGCCACCAGCATTTCCGGACAGGGGGCTTTGGACTATGGCTACACCTTC.